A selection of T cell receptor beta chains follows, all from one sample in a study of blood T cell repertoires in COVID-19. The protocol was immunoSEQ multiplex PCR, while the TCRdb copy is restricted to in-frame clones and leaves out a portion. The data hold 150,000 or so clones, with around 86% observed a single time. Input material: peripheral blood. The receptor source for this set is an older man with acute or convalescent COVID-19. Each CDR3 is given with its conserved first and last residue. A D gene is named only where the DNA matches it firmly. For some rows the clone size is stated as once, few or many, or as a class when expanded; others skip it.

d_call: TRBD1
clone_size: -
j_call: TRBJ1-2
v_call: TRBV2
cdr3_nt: TGTGCCAGCAGTGAGGACAGGGGCCCCCTAGCCTATGGCTACACCTTC
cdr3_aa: CASSEDRGPLAYGYTF

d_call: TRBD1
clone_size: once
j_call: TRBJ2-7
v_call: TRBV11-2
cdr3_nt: TGTGCCAGCAGCTTAGGGGGACAGGGGTATCGCGAGCAGTACTTC
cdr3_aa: CASSLGGQGYREQYF

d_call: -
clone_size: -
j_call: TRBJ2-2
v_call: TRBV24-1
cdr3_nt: TGTGCCACCGGAGTCAAGGGGCCTGGGGAGCTGTTTTTT
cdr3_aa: CATGVKGPGELFF

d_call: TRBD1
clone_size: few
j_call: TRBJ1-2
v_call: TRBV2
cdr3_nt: TGTGCCAGCAGTGGGGGTGACAGGGTACGCGGCTACACCTTC
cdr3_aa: CASSGGDRVRGYTF

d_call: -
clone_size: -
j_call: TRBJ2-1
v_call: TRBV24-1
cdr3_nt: TGTGCCACCAGTGATTATCAGGGGACCCCCCTCAATGAGCAGTTCTTC
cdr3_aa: CATSDYQGTPLNEQFF

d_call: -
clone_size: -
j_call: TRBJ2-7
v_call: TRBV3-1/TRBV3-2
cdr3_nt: TGTGCCAGCAGCATCAACACCTACGAGCAGTACTTC
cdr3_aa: CASSINTYEQYF

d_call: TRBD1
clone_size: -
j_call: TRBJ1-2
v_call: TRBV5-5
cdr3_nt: TGTGCCAGCAGCGGGACAGGGGACTATGGCTACACCTTC
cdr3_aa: CASSGTGDYGYTF

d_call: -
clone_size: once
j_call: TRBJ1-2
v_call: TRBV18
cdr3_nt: TGTGCCAGCTCACCACCGGAAGGCGGCGGAGGTTATGGCTACACCTTC
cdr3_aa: CASSPPEGGGGYGYTF

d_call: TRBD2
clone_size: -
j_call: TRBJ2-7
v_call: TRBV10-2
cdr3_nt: TGCGCCAGCAGTGAGATCCCTAGCGGGAGGCGGTACGAGCAGTACTTC
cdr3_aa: CASSEIPSGRRYEQYF

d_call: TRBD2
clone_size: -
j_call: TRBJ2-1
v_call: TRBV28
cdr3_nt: TGTGCCAGCAGACCTTCGGGGGGTGAGCAGTTCTTC
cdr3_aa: CASRPSGGEQFF

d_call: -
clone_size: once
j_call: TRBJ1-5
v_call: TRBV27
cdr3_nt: TGTGCCACCTCAACCGTAAATCGGGGAAATCAGCCCCAGCATTTT
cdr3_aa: CATSTVNRGNQPQHF

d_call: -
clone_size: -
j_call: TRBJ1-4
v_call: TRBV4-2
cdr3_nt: TGTGCCAGCAGCCAAGAACCAACAGGGAATGAAAAACTGTTTTTT
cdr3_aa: CASSQEPTGNEKLFF

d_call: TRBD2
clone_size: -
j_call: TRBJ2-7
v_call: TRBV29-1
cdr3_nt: TGCAGCGTCGTCCCAATAGCGGGAGGGCCACTCTACGAGCAGTACTTC
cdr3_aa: CSVVPIAGGPLYEQYF

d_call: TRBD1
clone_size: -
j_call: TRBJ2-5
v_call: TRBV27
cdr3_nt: TGTGCCAGCAGTTTATTAGGACAGGGGGGGTGGGAGACCCAGTACTTC
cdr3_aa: CASSLLGQGGWETQYF

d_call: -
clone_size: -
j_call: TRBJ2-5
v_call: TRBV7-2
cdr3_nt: TGTGCCAGCAGCTTAGTCAGTGTGGGGCCCCAAGAGACCCAGTACTTC
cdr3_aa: CASSLVSVGPQETQYF

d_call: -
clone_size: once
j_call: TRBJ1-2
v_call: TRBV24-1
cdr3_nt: TGTGCCACCGCACAGGGTGGTGAAGGCTACACCTTC
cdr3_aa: CATAQGGEGYTF

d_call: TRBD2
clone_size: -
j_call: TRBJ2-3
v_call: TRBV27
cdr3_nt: TGTGCCAGCAGTTATAGGACTAGCGGGAGGGGCGCAGATACGCAGTATTTT
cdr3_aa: CASSYRTSGRGADTQYF

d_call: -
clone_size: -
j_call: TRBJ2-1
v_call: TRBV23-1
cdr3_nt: TGCGCCAGCAGTCAGAACGGCGGGACCAACAATGAGCAGTTCTTC
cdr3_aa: CASSQNGGTNNEQFF

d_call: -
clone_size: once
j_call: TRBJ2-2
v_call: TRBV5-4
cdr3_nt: TGTGCCAGCAGCTTGGGGACTCCTACCGGGGAGCTGTTTTTT
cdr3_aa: CASSLGTPTGELFF

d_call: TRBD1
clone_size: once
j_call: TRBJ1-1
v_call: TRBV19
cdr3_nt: TGTGCCAGTAGTCCCCCCTTGTGGGACAGTGAAGCTTTCTTT
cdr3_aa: CASSPPLWDSEAFF

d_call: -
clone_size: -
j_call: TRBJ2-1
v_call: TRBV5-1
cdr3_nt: TGCGCCAGCAGCTTGGCCACGGGAACCTACAATGAGCAGTTCTTC
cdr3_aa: CASSLATGTYNEQFF

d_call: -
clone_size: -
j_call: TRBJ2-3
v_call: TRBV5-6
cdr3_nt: TGTGCCAGCAGCTTGCAGGGTACAGATACGCAGTATTTT
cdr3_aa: CASSLQGTDTQYF

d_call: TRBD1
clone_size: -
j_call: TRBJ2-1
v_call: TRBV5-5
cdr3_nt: TGTGCCAGCAGCTTAATGACAGGGGACTACAATGAGCAGTTCTTC
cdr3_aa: CASSLMTGDYNEQFF

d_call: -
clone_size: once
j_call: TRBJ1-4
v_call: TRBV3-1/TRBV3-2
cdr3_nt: TGTGCCAGCAGCCCAAAGGAGGTATGTCTTTTT
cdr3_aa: CASSPKEVCLF

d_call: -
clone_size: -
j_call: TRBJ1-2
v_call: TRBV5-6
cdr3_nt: TGTGCCAGCAGCTTGACCGACTACTATGGCTACACCTTC
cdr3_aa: CASSLTDYYGYTF

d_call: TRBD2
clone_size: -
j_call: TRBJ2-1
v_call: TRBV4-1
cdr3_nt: TGCGCCAGCAGCCAAGATTGGCCAGGACTAGCGTCAACAAGCTCCTACAATGAGCAGTTCTTC
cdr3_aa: CASSQDWPGLASTSSYNEQFF

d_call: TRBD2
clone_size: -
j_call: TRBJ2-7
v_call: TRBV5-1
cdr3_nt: TGCGCCAGCAGCTTTACTAGCGGGAGATACAACGAGCAGTACTTC
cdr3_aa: CASSFTSGRYNEQYF

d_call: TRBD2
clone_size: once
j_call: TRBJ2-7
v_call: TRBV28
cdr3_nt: TGTGCCAGCAGTTTATCGGGACTAGCGGGAGGGTTGTACGAGCAGTACTTC
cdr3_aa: CASSLSGLAGGLYEQYF

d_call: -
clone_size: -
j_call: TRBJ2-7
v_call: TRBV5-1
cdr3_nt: TGCGCCAGCAGTCCTGGGTGGAGCTACGAGCAGTACTTC
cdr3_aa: CASSPGWSYEQYF

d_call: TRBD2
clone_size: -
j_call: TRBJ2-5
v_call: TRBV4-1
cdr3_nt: TGCGCCAGCAGCCAAGCGGGGGGGGTGGAGACCCAGTACTTC
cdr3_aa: CASSQAGGVETQYF

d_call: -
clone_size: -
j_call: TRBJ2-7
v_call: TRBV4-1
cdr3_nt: TGCGCCAGCAGCCAGTTCCAGGGTAGTACCTACGAGCAGTACTTC
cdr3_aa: CASSQFQGSTYEQYF

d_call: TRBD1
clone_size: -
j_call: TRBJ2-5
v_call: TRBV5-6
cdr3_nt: TGTGCCAGCAGCCCGCGACAGGGTACCCAGTACTTC
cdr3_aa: CASSPRQGTQYF

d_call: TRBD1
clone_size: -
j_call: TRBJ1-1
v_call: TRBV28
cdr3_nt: TGTGCCACCACAGGGGGGATACGGACTGAAGCTTTCTTT
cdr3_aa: CATTGGIRTEAFF

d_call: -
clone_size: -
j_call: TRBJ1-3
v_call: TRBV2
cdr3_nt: TGTGCCAGCAGTGGAGGGTTGAGAGACTCTGGAAACACCATATATTTT
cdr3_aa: CASSGGLRDSGNTIYF

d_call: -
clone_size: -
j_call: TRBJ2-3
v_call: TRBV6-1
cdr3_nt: TGTGCCAGCAGTGAAGCGGTACAGGGCATTTTAGGATGGACGCAGTATTTT
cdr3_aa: CASSEAVQGILGWTQYF

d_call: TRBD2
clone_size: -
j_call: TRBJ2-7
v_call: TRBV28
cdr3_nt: TGTGCCAGCAGTTCCTGGGGGACTAGCGCCTCCTACGAGCAGTACTTC
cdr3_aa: CASSSWGTSASYEQYF

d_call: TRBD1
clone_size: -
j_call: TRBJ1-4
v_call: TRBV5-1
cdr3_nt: TGCGCCAGCAGCGAGACAGGGTCGCACTTCTTTAATGAAAAACTGTTTTTT
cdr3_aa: CASSETGSHFFNEKLFF

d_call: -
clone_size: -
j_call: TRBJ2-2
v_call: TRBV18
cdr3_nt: TGTGCCAGCTCACCGGGGCAGGGTTCGACCGGGGAGCTGTTTTTT
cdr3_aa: CASSPGQGSTGELFF

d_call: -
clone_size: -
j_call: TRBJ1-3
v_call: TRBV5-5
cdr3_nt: TGTGCCAGCAGCTTGTCGTCCCGAAACACCATATATTTT
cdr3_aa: CASSLSSRNTIYF

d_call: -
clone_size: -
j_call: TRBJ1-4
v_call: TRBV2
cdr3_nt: TGTGCCAGCAGTGATGCCAGTAATGAAAAACTGTTTTTT
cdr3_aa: CASSDASNEKLFF

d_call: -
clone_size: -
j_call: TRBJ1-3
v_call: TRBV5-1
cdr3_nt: TGCGCCAGCAGCACGGGGACATCGGGTGGAAACACCATATATTTT
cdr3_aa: CASSTGTSGGNTIYF

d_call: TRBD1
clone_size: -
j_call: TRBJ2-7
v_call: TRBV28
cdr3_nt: TGTGCCAGCAGTACATACCGGGACAGGGTTGAGGAGCAGTACTTC
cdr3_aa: CASSTYRDRVEEQYF

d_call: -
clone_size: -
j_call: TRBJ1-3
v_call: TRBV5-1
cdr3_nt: TGCGCCAGCCGCGGAGGATCCGGAAACACCATATATTTT
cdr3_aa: CASRGGSGNTIYF

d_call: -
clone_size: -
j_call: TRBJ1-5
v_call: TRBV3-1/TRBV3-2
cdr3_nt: TGTGCCAGCAGCCGGGGACATTATAGCAATCAGCCCCAGCATTTT
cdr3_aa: CASSRGHYSNQPQHF

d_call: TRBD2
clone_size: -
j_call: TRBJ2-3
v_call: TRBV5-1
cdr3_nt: TGCGCCAGCAGCCTCCCACTAGCGGGAGCCGGAGATACGCAGTATTTT
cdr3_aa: CASSLPLAGAGDTQYF

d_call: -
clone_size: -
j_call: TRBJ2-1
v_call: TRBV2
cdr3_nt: TGTGCCAGCCAGTGGTGGAATGAGCAGTTCTTC
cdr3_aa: CASQWWNEQFF

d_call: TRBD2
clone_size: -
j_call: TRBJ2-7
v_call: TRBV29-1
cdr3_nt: TGCAGCGCCGTTGGCGGGGGGGGGTCCCGATTTGGGGAGCAGTACTTC
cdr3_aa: CSAVGGGGSRFGEQYF

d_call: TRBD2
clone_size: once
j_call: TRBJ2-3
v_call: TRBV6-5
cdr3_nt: TGTGCCAGTAAACGGGGGGGAGGGCTCGATACGCAGTATTTT
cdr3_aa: CASKRGGGLDTQYF

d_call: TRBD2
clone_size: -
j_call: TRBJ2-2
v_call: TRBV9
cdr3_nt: TGTGCCAGCAGCGCAGAACTAGCGGGAGGCCTTCGGACCGGGGAGCTGTTTTTT
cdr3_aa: CASSAELAGGLRTGELFF

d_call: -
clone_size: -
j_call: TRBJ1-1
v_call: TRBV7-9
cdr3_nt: TGTGCCAGCAGCCAGGGGACGAACACTGAAGCTTTCTTT
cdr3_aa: CASSQGTNTEAFF